Following are 22 T cell receptor beta chains from one sample sequenced in a study of blood T cells in healthy people across ages. Sample-barcoded 5' priming and a J-beta primer mix drove a second PCR of about 7 to 12 cycles. TCRdb re-derived calls from the 5' RACE reads in MiXCR, one entry per CDR3 protein. The table has some 1.4 million distinct CDR3 sequences, roughly 45% seen once. The sample comprised blood. The source of these receptors is a woman aged 18 to 35 in good health.

In this sample, this clonotype turned up a few times. The chain recombines TRBV7-2 with TRBJ1-6, with D tentatively TRBD1 (5 bases). CDR3 length: 15 residues. Trimming left V 1 base short and J 18 bases short, with 22 bases between. Germline V gene lookup returns CDR1 SGHTA and CDR2 FQGNSA. Here the CDR3 DNA reads TGTGCCAGCAGCTTAGATCCAGGGATATCCAAAATACCCCACTTT. Protein sequence: CASSLDPGISKIPHF.

This clonotype was found a few times. This chain links TRBV15 with TRBJ2-3; D call uncertain. Trimming shortened V by 0 bases and J by 6 bases, and 7 bases separated the two germline ends. The CDR3 totals 13 residues. From germline, CDR1 is LNHNV and CDR2 YYDKDF (reference sequence). The DNA of the CDR3 is TGTGCCACCAGCAGAGATGTCGGGGATACGCAGTATTTT. This gives the protein CATSRDVGDTQYF.

The chain couples TRBV3-1 to TRBJ2-4, with 10 bases fitting TRBD2. The closer fit of TRBJ2-5 to the DNA end suggests the J call may be wrong. The CDR3 is 15 amino acids. CDR1 and CDR2 (germline): LGHDT, YNNKEL (reference sequence). CDR3 sequence reads: CASSQIAGGLETQYF. CDR3 in DNA: TGTGCCAGCAGCCAAATAGCGGGAGGCCTAGAGACCCAGTACTTC.

J is TRBJ2-1 and V is TRBV3-1, with 13 bases matching TRBD2. With V trimmed by 3 bases and J by 8 bases, 7 bases remained unmatched. This CDR3 has 16 residues. Germline V gene sequence: CDR1 LGHDT, CDR2 YNNKEL (reference sequence). CDR3: CASSHATSGRVDEQFF. The CDR3 coding sequence is TGTGCCAGCAGCCATGCCACTAGCGGGAGGGTAGATGAGCAGTTCTTC.

The gene calls are TRBV11-2 and TRBJ2-1; D gene unclear. The CDR3 contains 15 residues. V gave up 5 bases and J gave up 4 bases, with 15 bases separating them. Germline CDR1 SGHAT, CDR2 FQNNGV. The CDR3 region is CASSPTGPAYNEQFF. For the CDR3, the DNA is TGTGCCAGCAGCCCCACCGGACCGGCGTACAATGAGCAGTTCTTC.

This chain joins TRBV4-1 and TRBJ1-4; D not resolved. Germline loops: CDR1 MGHRA, CDR2 YSYEKL. V gave up 1 base and J gave up 5 bases, with 8 bases separating them. The CDR3 spans 14 residues. The CDR3 region is CASSQAGVNEKLFF. The CDR3 DNA reads TGCGCCAGCAGCCAAGCAGGTGTGAATGAAAAACTGTTTTTT.

The V gene is TRBV29-1, the J gene TRBJ1-4; no clear D gene. V lost 6 bases, J lost 10 bases, and 18 bases lay in between. The CDR3 runs to 13 residues. The V gene's germline CDR1 is SQVTM and CDR2 ANQGSEA. In DNA, the CDR3 is TGCAGCGTGAAAACGGCCGCTTTGGGAAAACTGTTTTTT. Encoded protein: CSVKTAALGKLFF.

The chain couples TRBV4-2 to TRBJ2-1; unclear D gene. The DNA end lines up better with TRBJ2-7; the J call may be wrong. Germline V gene data show CDR1 as LGHNA and CDR2 as YNFKEQ. The CDR3 contains 16 residues. The chain's CDR3 is CASSQVGLSSYNEQYF. The CDR3 DNA follows: TGTGCCAGCAGCCAAGTCGGGTTGAGCTCCTACAATGAGCAGTACTTC.

The chain recombines TRBV27 with TRBJ1-1; tentative D call: TRBD1 (5 bases). Per the germline V gene, CDR1 is MNHEY and CDR2 is SMNVEV (reference sequence). V lost 1 base and J lost 0, with 12 bases in between. The length of the CDR3 is 16 residues. The CDR3 nucleotides are TGTGCCAGCAGTTTATTCGGGGGATTAATGAACACTGAAGCTTTCTTT. Its translation is CASSLFGGLMNTEAFF.

This clonotype was counted ten times or more. The V and J genes are TRBV20-1 and TRBJ1-2; D not certain. CDR1 and CDR2 (germline): DFQATT, SNEGSKA (reference sequence). The CDR3 runs 11 residues. Trimming left V 5 bases short and J 3 bases short, with 7 bases between. The CDR3 DNA is TGCAGTGCTGCGGACTACTATGGCTACACCTTC. This encodes CSAADYYGYTF.

This chain connects TRBV18 to TRBJ2-3; perhaps TRBD1 as D (5 bases). V lost 6 bases to trimming and J lost 2 bases, with 21 bases between them. This CDR3 comprises 17 residues. Germline values: CDR1 KGHSH, CDR2 LQKENI. The CDR3 protein is CASSLDPKPGYTDTQYF. In nucleotides, the CDR3 is TGTGCCAGCTCTCTAGACCCTAAGCCAGGGTACACAGATACGCAGTATTTT.

The genes are TRBV4-2 and TRBJ2-1, with 11 bases lining up with TRBD2. The CDR3 is 14 amino acids. Germline CDR1 is LGHNA and CDR2 is YNFKEQ. V dropped 6 bases and J dropped 7; count of bases not matched to a gene: 5. DNA of the CDR3: TGTGCCAGCAGTAATATAGCGGGAGGGAATGAGCAGTTCTTC. Its translation: CASSNIAGGNEQFF.

The genes are TRBV20-1 and TRBJ2-1; D is perhaps TRBD2 (6 bases). Per the germline V gene, CDR1 is DFQATT and CDR2 is SNEGSKA (reference sequence). CDR3 length: 15 residues. Trimming stripped 6 bases from V and 8 bases from J, with 23 bases between. The CDR3 region is CSAPFSGRGRYEQFF. As DNA, the CDR3 is TGCAGTGCCCCCTTTTCGGGACGGGGGAGGTATGAGCAGTTCTTC.

The rearrangement uses TRBV7-9 and TRBJ2-3; D not certain. V was cut by 1 base and J by 6 bases, with 11 bases left in between. CDR3 length equals 14 residues. Germline lookup yields CDR1 SEHNR and CDR2 FQNEAQ (reference sequence). CDR3 protein: CASSLEVPGDTQYF. The CDR3 nucleotides read TGTGCCAGCAGCTTAGAGGTCCCTGGGGATACGCAGTATTTT.

The CDR3 reads CASSQDKQLQETQYF. CDR3 DNA sequence: TGTGCCAGCAGCCAAGATAAACAACTCCAAGAGACCCAGTACTTC. The chain recombines TRBV4-2 with TRBJ2-5; no clear D gene. The germline V gene has CDR1 LGHNA and CDR2 YNFKEQ. This CDR3 has 15 residues. V shed 0 bases and J shed 1 base, with 9 bases lying between them.

J is TRBJ2-7 and V is TRBV3-1; D perhaps matches TRBD1 (5 bases). The better agreement between TRBJ2-5 and the DNA end casts doubt on the J call. Germline values: CDR1 LGHDT, CDR2 YNNKEL (reference sequence). CDR3 length: 14 residues. The CDR3, as DNA: TGTGCCAGCAGCCAAGATGGGCAGGGTAAGACCCAGTACTTC. Its translation is CASSQDGQGKTQYF.

This clonotype was counted a few times. This may arise from a read error, as a much more abundant clone is one base away. The V call is TRBV21-1, the J call TRBJ2-7. TRBV21-1 constitutes a pseudogene. The CDR3 consists of 11 residues. This chain's CDR3 is CASSKVHEQYF. The CDR3 DNA reads as TGTGCCAGCAGCAAAGTCCACGAGCAGTACTTC.

The rearrangement links TRBV20-1 to TRBJ2-1, with TRBD1 as a possible D gene (5 bases). Looked up from germline, CDR1 is DFQATT and CDR2 is SNEGSKA (reference sequence). The CDR3 is made up of 15 amino acids. Trimming took off 6 bases at V and 3 bases at J, with 18 bases between the two ends. The CDR3 nucleotides are TGCAGTGCCCCCGGGCCGCGACAGAGCTACAATGAGCAGTTCTTC. Protein product: CSAPGPRQSYNEQFF.

The chain combines TRBV9 with TRBJ2-3, with TRBD1 matching over 9 bases. Germline CDR1 and CDR2: SGDLS and YYNGEE. The trim removed 6 bases at V and 0 bases at J, leaving 5 bases unmatched. The CDR3 contains 15 residues. The CDR3 DNA is TGTGCCAGCAACGGGGGACAGGGCAGCACAGATACGCAGTATTTT. Protein: CASNGGQGSTDTQYF.

CDR3 residues: CASIPPSTDTQYF. DNA for the CDR3: TGTGCCAGCATCCCCCCGAGCACAGATACGCAGTATTTT. This chain connects TRBV27 to TRBJ2-3; D is undetermined. Germline lookup yields CDR1 MNHEY and CDR2 SMNVEV (reference sequence). V was cut by 7 bases and J by 0 bases, with 8 bases left in between. This CDR3 contains 13 residues.

The chain couples TRBV20-1 to TRBJ2-7; D ambiguous. Germline values: CDR1 DFQATT, CDR2 SNEGSKA (reference sequence). The germline V and J ends were trimmed by 4 bases and 3 bases, with 10 bases remaining between them. The CDR3 extends over 12 amino acids. CDR3 in amino acids: CSATRLYYEQYF. Here the CDR3 DNA reads TGCAGTGCTACCCGACTCTACTACGAGCAGTACTTC.

J is TRBJ1-1 and V is TRBV2, with 9 bases identical to TRBD1. The J segment lost 11 bases and the V segment lost 0 bases, leaving 10 bases of the junction unmatched. The CDR3 length is 15 residues. CDR1 SNHLY and CDR2 FYNNEI come from the germline V gene. The CDR3 loop reads CASSEATPGQGGAFF. The DNA for the CDR3 is TGTGCCAGCAGTGAAGCGACTCCGGGACAGGGAGGCGCTTTCTTT.